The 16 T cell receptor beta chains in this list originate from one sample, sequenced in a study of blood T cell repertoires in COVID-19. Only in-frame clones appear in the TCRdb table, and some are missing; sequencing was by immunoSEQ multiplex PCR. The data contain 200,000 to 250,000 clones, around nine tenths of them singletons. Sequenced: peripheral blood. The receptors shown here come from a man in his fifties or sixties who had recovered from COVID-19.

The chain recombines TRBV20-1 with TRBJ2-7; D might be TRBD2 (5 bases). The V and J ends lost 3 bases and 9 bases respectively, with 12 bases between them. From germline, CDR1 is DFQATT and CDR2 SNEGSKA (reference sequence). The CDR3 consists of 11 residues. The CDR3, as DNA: TGCAGTGCTAGGTTCGGGGAATCGCAGTACTTC. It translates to CSARFGESQYF.

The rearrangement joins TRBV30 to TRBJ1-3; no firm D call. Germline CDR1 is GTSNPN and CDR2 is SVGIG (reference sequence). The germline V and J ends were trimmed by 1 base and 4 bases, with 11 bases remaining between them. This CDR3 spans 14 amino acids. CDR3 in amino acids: CAWSGATRGNTIYF. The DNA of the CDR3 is TGTGCCTGGAGTGGGGCTACACGGGGAAACACCATATATTTT.

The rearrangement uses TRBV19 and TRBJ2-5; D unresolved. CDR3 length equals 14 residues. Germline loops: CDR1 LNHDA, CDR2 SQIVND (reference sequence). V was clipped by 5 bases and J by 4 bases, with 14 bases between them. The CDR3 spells CASSALGQAETQYF. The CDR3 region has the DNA TGTGCCAGTAGTGCCCTGGGCCAGGCAGAGACCCAGTACTTC.

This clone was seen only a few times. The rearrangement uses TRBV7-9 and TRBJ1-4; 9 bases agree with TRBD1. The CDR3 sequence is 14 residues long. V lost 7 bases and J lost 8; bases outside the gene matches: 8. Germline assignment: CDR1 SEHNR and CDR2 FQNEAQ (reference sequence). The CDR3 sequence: CASTNPGTGEKLFF. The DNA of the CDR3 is TGTGCCAGCACCAACCCCGGGACAGGGGAAAAACTGTTTTTT.

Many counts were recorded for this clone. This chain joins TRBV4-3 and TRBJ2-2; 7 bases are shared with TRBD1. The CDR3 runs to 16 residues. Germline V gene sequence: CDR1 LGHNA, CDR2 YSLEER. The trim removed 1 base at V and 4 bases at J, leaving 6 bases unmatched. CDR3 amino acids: CASSQGQGRGTGELFF. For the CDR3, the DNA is TGCGCCAGCAGCCAAGGACAGGGAAGGGGCACCGGGGAGCTGTTTTTT.

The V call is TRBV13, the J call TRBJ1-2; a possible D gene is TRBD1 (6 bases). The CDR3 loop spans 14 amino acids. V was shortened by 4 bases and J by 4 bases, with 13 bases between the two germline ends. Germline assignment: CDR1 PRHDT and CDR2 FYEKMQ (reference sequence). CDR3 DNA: TGTGCCAGCAGCTCGGAGGGGGGGCTCTATGGCTACACCTTC. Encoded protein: CASSSEGGLYGYTF.

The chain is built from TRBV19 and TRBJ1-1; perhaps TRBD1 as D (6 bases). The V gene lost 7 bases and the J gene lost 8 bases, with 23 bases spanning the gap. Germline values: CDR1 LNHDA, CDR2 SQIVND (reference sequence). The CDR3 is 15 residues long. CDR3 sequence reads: CASTERHRAEEEAFF. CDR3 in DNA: TGTGCCAGTACCGAACGGCACAGGGCGGAGGAAGAAGCTTTCTTT.

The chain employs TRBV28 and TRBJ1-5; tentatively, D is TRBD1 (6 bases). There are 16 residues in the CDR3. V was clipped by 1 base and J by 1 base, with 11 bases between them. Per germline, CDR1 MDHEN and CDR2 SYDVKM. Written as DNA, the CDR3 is TGTGCCAGCAGTTTATTCGGGACACTAAGCAATCAGCCCCAGCATTTT. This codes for CASSLFGTLSNQPQHF.

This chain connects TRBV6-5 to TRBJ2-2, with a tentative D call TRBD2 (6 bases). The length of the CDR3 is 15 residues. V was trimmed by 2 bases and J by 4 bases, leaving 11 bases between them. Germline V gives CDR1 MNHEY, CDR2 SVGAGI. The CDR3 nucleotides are TGTGCCAGCAGTTACCCCGGGAGTGTCACCGGGGAGCTGTTTTTT. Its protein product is CASSYPGSVTGELFF.

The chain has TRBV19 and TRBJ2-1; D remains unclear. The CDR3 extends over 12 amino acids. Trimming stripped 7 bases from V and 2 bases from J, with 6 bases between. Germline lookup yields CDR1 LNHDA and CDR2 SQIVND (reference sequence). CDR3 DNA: TGTGCCAGTACTAATACCTACAATGAGCAGTTCTTC. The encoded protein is CASTNTYNEQFF.

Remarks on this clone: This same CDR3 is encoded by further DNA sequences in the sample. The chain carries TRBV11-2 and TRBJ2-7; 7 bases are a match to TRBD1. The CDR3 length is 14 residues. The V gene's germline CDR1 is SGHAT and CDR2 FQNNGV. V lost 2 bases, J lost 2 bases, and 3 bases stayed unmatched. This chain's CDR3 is CASSLSGGAYEQYF. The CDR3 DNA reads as TGTGCCAGCAGCTTATCAGGGGGAGCCTACGAGCAGTACTTC.

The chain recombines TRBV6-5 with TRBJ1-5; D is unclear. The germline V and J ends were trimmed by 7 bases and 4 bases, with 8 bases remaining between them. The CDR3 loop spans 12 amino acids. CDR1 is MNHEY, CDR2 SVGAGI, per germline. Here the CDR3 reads CASNRGNQPQHF. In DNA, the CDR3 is TGTGCCAGCAACCGGGGAAATCAGCCCCAGCATTTT.

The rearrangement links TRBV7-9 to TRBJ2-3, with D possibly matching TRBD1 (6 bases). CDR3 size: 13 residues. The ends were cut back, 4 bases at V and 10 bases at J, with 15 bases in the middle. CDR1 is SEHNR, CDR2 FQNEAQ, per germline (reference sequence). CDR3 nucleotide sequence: TGTGCCAGCAGCTACCCAGGGGCCCCGGCGCAGTATTTT. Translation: CASSYPGAPAQYF.

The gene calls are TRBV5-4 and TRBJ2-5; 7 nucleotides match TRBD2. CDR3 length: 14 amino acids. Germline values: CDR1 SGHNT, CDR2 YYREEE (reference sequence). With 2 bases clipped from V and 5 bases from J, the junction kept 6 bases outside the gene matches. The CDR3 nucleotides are TGTGCCAGCAGCTTAAAGCGGGACGGGGAGACCCAGTACTTC. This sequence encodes CASSLKRDGETQYF.

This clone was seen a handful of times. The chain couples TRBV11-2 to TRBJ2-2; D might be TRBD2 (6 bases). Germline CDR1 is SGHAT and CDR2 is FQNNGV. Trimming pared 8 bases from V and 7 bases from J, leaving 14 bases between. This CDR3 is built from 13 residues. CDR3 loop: CASVGVGGGELFF. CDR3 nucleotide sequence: TGTGCCAGCGTTGGGGTGGGAGGCGGGGAGCTGTTTTTT.

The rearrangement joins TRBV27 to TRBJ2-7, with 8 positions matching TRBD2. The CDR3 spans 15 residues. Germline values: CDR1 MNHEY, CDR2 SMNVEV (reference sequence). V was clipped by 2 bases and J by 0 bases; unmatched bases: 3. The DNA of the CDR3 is TGTGCCAGCAGTTTACGGGGGGGAAGCTCCTACGAGCAGTACTTC. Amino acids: CASSLRGGSSYEQYF.